A single sample gave rise to the 3 T cell receptor beta chains below, sequenced in a study of a mutant IDH1 vaccine in newly diagnosed glioma. Described time point: baseline, week 1 (first vaccination visit). Treatment reported: pre-vaccination baseline after standard-of-care therapy. Clones were read by immunoSEQ multiplex PCR, and TCRdb kept only the in-frame ones, dropping some. The data hold 35,000 to 40,000 clones, with 80% to 95% observed a single time. Sequenced here: PBMCs, sampled from a glioma patient treated with radiotherapy, temozolomide or both. The receptors were gathered from a young man with glioma.

The V call is TRBV19, the J call TRBJ1-2; 7 nucleotides line up with TRBD1. CDR1 is LNHDA and CDR2 is SQIVND in the germline V gene (reference sequence). The CDR3 is 15 residues long. The V and J ends lost 5 bases and 1 base, in that order; junction bases with no gene match: 7. The CDR3 loop reads CASSAPGGNNYGYTF. DNA for the CDR3: TGTGCCAGTAGTGCCCCAGGGGGGAATAACTATGGCTACACCTTC.

CDR3 DNA: TGTGCCACCAGCAGAGATACTGAGACCCAGTACTTC. Amino acid sequence: CATSRDTETQYF. The chain carries TRBV15 and TRBJ2-5; D uncertain. Looked up from germline, CDR1 is LNHNV and CDR2 is YYDKDF (reference sequence). The CDR3 extends over 12 amino acids. V lost 0 bases to trimming and J lost 5 bases, with 4 bases between them.

The J gene is TRBJ1-2, the V gene TRBV30; no reliable D call. V was clipped by 7 bases and J by 5 bases, with 20 bases between them. CDR3 size: 14 residues. CDR1 GTSNPN and CDR2 SVGIG come from the germline V gene (reference sequence). The CDR3 nucleotides are TGTGCCTCTATCCGAACCGATAGCGCTTATGGCTACACCTTC. It translates to CASIRTDSAYGYTF.